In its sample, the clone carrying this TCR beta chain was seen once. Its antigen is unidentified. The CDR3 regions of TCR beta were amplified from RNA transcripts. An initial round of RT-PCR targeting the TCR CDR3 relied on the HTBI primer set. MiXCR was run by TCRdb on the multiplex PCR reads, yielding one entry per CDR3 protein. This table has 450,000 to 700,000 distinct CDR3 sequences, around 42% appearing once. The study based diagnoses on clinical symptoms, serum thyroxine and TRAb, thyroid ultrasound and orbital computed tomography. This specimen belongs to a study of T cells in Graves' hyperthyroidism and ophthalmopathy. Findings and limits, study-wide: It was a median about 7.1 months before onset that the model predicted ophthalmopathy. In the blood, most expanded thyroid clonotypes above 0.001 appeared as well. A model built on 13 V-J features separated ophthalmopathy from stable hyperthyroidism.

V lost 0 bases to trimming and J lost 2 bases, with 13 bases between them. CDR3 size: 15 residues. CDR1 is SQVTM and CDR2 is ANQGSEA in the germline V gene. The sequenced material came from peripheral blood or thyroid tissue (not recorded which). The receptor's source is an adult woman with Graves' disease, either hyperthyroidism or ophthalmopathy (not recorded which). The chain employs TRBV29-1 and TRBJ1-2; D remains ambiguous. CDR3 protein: CSVEDLEWPNYGYTF. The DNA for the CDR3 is TGCAGCGTTGAAGATCTTGAATGGCCCAACTATGGCTACACCTTC.